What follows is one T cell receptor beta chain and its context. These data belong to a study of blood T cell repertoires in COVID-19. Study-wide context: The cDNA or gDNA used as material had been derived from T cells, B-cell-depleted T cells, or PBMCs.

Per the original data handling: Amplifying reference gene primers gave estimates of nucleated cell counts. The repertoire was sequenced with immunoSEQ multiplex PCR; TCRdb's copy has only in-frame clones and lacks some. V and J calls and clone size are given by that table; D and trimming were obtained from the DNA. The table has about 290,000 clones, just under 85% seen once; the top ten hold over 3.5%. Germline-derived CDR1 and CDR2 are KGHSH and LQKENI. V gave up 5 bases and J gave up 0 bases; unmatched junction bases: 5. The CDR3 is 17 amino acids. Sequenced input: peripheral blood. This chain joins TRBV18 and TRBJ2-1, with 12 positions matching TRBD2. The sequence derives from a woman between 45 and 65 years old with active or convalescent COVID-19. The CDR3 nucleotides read TGTGCCAGCTCAGGACTAGCGGGAATAAGCTCCTACAATGAGCAGTTCTTC. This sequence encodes CASSGLAGISSYNEQFF.